The 18 T cell receptor beta chains in this list originate from one sample, sequenced in a study of CD8 T cells in ankylosing spondylitis. Study findings and constraints: Typical of ankylosing spondylitis blood, it appeared, was a TCR beta motif of 7 or 8 highly homologous variants.

TCRdb re-analysed the 5' RACE reads in MiXCR, keeping a single row per CDR3 protein. The sample includes about 450,000 distinct CDR3 sequences, 25% to 30% of them seen just once. These TCRs are of unknown antigen specificity. The sample was blood, either unsorted or a sorted T cell fraction (not recorded which). The source is a male donor with ankylosing spondylitis.

This clonotype was counted only a few times. V is TRBV12-3 or TRBV12-4 and J is TRBJ2-7; TRBD1 agrees at 8 bases. V shed 5 bases and J 3 bases; nucleotides not matched to a gene: 6. This CDR3 region has 14 residues. As DNA, the CDR3 is TGTGCCAGCAGTCCACCGACAGGGGTCTACGAGCAGTACTTC. This sequence encodes CASSPPTGVYEQYF.

V is TRBV9 and J is TRBJ1-1; TRBD1 agrees at 8 bases. Trimming removed 4 bases from V and 4 bases from J; junction bases left unmatched: 9. This CDR3 spans 15 amino acids. CDR1 is SGDLS and CDR2 is YYNGEE in the germline V gene. CDR3 region: CASSPTDRVVTEAFF. CDR3 DNA sequence: TGTGCCAGCAGCCCAACGGACAGGGTGGTCACTGAAGCTTTCTTT.

This clonotype has more than one count but fewer than ten. The genes are TRBV5-1 and TRBJ2-7; 8 bases match TRBD2. V lost 5 bases, J lost 1 base, and 5 bases stayed unmatched. Germline loops: CDR1 SGHRS, CDR2 YFSETQ. The CDR3 spans 14 residues. DNA for the CDR3: TGCGCCAGCAGTATGACTAGCGCTTCCTACGAGCAGTACTTC. Its translation is CASSMTSASYEQYF.

Only a few counts were recorded for this clonotype. The J gene is TRBJ1-2, the V gene TRBV9; TRBD1 matches at 8 bases. Germline CDR1 is SGDLS and CDR2 is YYNGEE. This CDR3 contains 15 residues. J lost 3 bases, V lost 0 bases, and 4 bases had no gene match. The CDR3 DNA is TGTGCCAGCAGCGTAGGACAGGGGATCGACTATGGCTACACCTTC. Protein sequence: CASSVGQGIDYGYTF.

This clonotype was observed many times. This chain uses TRBV7-8 with TRBJ2-6; 8 bases map to TRBD1. Trimming cost V 2 bases and J 0 bases; bases outside gene matches: 6. The CDR3 runs to 18 residues. Germline lookup yields CDR1 SGHVS and CDR2 FQNEAQ. The CDR3 DNA sequence: TGTGCCAGCAGCTTATCTCTGACAGGGGTCTCTGGGGCCAACGTCCTGACTTTC. Protein sequence: CASSLSLTGVSGANVLTF.

This clonotype was seen a handful of times. The chain links TRBV18 to TRBJ1-4; no clear D. The CDR3 totals 14 residues. The ends were cut back, 3 bases at V and 7 bases at J, with 12 bases in the middle. Germline CDR1 reads KGHSH; CDR2 reads LQKENI. The CDR3 region is CASSPPGDAEKLFF. The CDR3 bases are TGTGCCAGCTCACCGCCGGGAGACGCTGAAAAACTGTTTTTT.

This clonotype turned up a few times. The chain has TRBV20-1 and TRBJ2-1; TRBD1 agrees at 10 bases. The CDR3 has 14 residues. V shed 6 bases and J 5 bases; nucleotides not matched to a gene: 7. Germline V gene lookup returns CDR1 DFQATT and CDR2 SNEGSKA (reference sequence). This CDR3 is CSARQGARNNEQFF. The DNA for the CDR3 is TGCAGTGCCAGACAGGGGGCGAGAAACAATGAGCAGTTCTTC.

The gene calls are TRBV5-1 and TRBJ2-7; D is ambiguous. The germline V gene has CDR1 SGHRS and CDR2 YFSETQ. Trimming pared 0 bases from V and 1 base from J, leaving 8 bases between. CDR3 length: 14 amino acids. CDR3 amino acids: CASSLGAPSYEQYV. The CDR3 DNA is TGCGCCAGCAGCTTGGGGGCTCCTTCCTACGAGCAGTACGTC.

The V call is TRBV5-1, the J call TRBJ2-5; a possible D gene is TRBD2 (5 bases). CDR1 is SGHRS, CDR2 YFSETQ, per germline. The CDR3 length is 15 residues. V was cut by 3 bases and J by 1 base, with 13 bases left in between. Written as DNA, the CDR3 is TGCGCCAGCAGCTCGACTACGTGGGGCCAAGAGACCCAGTACTTC. Its translation: CASSSTTWGQETQYF.

In this sample, this clonotype turned up a few times. The chain uses TRBV6-2 or TRBV6-3 and TRBJ2-7, with D perhaps being TRBD1 or TRBD2 (5 bases each). Germline V gene lookup returns CDR1 MNHEY and CDR2 SVGEGT. Trimming pared 5 bases from V and 2 bases from J, leaving 13 bases between. CDR3 size: 14 residues. In DNA form, the CDR3 reads TGTGCCAGCAGTCCGAAGGTGGGGGCCTACGAGCAGTACTTC. Translation: CASSPKVGAYEQYF.

The chain is built from TRBV27 and TRBJ1-2, with D uncertain. The germline V and J ends were trimmed by 6 bases and 4 bases, with 15 bases remaining between them. The length of the CDR3 is 14 residues. Germline V gene data show CDR1 as MNHEY and CDR2 as SMNVEV (reference sequence). CDR3 DNA sequence: TGTGCCAGCAGGATGGATTGGGAGACCTATGGCTACACCTTC. This encodes CASRMDWETYGYTF.

This clonotype was seen a handful of times. The chain is built from TRBV25-1 and TRBJ1-2, with 7 bases aligning to TRBD1. Per the germline V gene, CDR1 is MGHDK and CDR2 is SYGVNS. J gave up 4 bases and V 4 bases, and 3 bases lay outside the gene matches. CDR3 length equals 13 residues. CDR3 DNA sequence: TGTGCCAGCAGTGCCAGGGACAGCTATGGCTACACCTTC. Translating gives CASSARDSYGYTF.

The chain combines TRBV5-6 with TRBJ2-1, with 9 nucleotides matching TRBD2. This CDR3 comprises 15 residues. The germline gives CDR1 SGHDT, CDR2 YYEEEE. Trimming cost V 4 bases and J 4 bases; bases outside gene matches: 6. The CDR3 region has the DNA TGTGCCAGCAGCCGGGGACTAGCTTTTTACAATGAGCAGTTCTTC. Residues: CASSRGLAFYNEQFF. Drawing the rest from reference TRBV5-6 and TRBJ2-1, the complete variable domain is DAGVTQSPTHLIKTRGQQVTLRCSPKSGHDTVSWYQQALGQGPQFIFQYYEEEERQRGNFPDRFSGHQFPNYSSELNVNALLLGDSALYLCASSRGLAFYNEQFFGPGTRLTVL.

Only a few counts were recorded for this clonotype. The chain employs TRBV6-1 and TRBJ2-1; D gene ambiguous. The V gene's germline CDR1 is MNHNS and CDR2 SASEGT. Trimming took 6 bases from V and 3 from J, leaving 6 bases between them. CDR3 length: 12 residues. CDR3 nucleotide sequence: TGTGCCAGCAGCCCCATCTACAATGAGCAGTTCTTC. Its translation: CASSPIYNEQFF.

This chain joins TRBV5-1 and TRBJ1-1; 7 bases align to TRBD1. The CDR3 has 17 residues. Germline loops: CDR1 SGHRS, CDR2 YFSETQ. V shed 0 bases and J 2 bases; nucleotides not matched to a gene: 10. In DNA, the CDR3 is TGCGCCAGCAGCTTGGGACAGGGTATGAGAGCAAACACTGAAGCTTTCTTT. Its translation: CASSLGQGMRANTEAFF.

The rearrangement links TRBV7-8 to TRBJ1-1, with 9 bases identical to TRBD1. There are 14 residues in the CDR3. Germline V gene lookup returns CDR1 SGHVS and CDR2 FQNEAQ. The V and J ends lost 3 bases and 4 bases, in that order; junction bases with no gene match: 3. As DNA, the CDR3 is TGTGCCAGCAGCTTCGGGACAGGGACCACTGAAGCTTTCTTT. This gives the protein CASSFGTGTTEAFF.

This clonotype has only a few counts. V is TRBV25-1 and J is TRBJ2-5, with 7 bases fitting TRBD1. Germline V gene data show CDR1 as MGHDK and CDR2 as SYGVNS. V shed 4 bases and J 3 bases; nucleotides not matched to a gene: 8. The CDR3 has 15 amino acids. The CDR3 DNA is TGTGCCAGCAGTGCCTCCGGGACAGATAAAGAGACCCAGTACTTC. This encodes CASSASGTDKETQYF.

This clonotype appeared a few times. The J gene is TRBJ1-2, the V gene TRBV12-3 or TRBV12-4, with TRBD1 matching 9 bases. The CDR3 totals 16 residues. V shed 1 base, J shed 6 bases, and the junction held 9 bases outside the gene matches. CDR3 protein: CASSLDRGPGGDGYTF. As DNA, the CDR3 is TGTGCCAGCAGTTTAGACAGGGGGCCTGGGGGAGATGGCTACACCTTC.